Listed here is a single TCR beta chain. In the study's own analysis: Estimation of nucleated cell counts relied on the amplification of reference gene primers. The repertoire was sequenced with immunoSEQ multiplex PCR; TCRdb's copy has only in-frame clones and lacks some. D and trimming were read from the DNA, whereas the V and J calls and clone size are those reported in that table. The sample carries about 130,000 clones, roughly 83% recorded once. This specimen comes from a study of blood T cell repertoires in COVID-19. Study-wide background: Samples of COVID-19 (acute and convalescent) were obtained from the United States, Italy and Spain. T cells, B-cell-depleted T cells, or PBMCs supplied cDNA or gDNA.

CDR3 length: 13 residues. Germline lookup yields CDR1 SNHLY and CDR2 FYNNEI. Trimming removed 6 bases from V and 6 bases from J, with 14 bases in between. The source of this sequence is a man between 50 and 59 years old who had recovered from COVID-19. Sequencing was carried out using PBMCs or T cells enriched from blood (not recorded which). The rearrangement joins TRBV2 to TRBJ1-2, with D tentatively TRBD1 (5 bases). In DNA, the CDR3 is TGTGCCAGCAGGGGGTGGCAGGGTAATGGCTACACCTTC. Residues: CASRGWQGNGYTF.